This TCR beta chain was captured in a study of blood T cells in healthy people across ages. Together with a sample-barcoded 5' primer, a J-beta primer mix was included in a second PCR lasting roughly 7 to 11 cycles. Sequencing of every sample gave 3 million or more CDR3-containing paired-end reads. TCRdb fed the 5' RACE reads into MiXCR, producing one record per CDR3 protein. The sample records about 570,000 distinct CDR3 sequences, approximately 30% being singletons. Study-wide results and limits: The study found TCR beta diversity correlated strongly with naive T cell percentage.

The CDR3 length is 15 residues. V gave up 1 base and J gave up 3 bases, with 12 bases separating them. Germline assignment: CDR1 LGHDT and CDR2 YNNKEL (reference sequence). This clonotype was found a few times. What it recognizes is unknown. The chain has TRBV3-1 and TRBJ1-2; the D is unclear. The source of this sequence is a woman aged 65 to 85 in good health. The specimen sequenced was blood. The CDR3 coding sequence is TGTGCCAGCAGCCAAGGGGGAGGCAGATACTATGGCTACACCTTC. The encoded protein is CASSQGGGRYYGYTF.